This passage covers 19 T cell receptor beta chains from one sample sequenced in a study of control samples from healthy donors and cancer patients. Repertoires were generated with immunoSEQ multiplex PCR, while TCRdb's copy carries only in-frame clones and drops some. The sample holds fewer than 200,000 clones, roughly 91% seen once. The sample consisted of blood. The receptors were sampled from a young man in good health.

This chain joins TRBV9 and TRBJ2-2; D possibly corresponds to TRBD1 (6 bases). The CDR3 consists of 14 residues. Germline values: CDR1 SGDLS, CDR2 YYNGEE. V was pared by 1 base and J by 6 bases, with 10 bases between. The CDR3 loop is CASSVTGHPGELFF. The CDR3 coding sequence is TGTGCCAGCAGCGTAACAGGGCATCCCGGGGAGCTGTTTTTT.

The chain uses TRBV5-1 and TRBJ2-1, with TRBD1 matching over 10 bases. CDR3 size: 17 residues. J lost 5 bases, V lost 4 bases, and 12 bases had no gene match. Germline CDR1 and CDR2: SGHRS and YFSETQ. The CDR3 region has the DNA TGCGCCAGCAGCATTGTGACCGGGACAGGGGTCCACAATGAGCAGTTCTTC. Translated, it gives CASSIVTGTGVHNEQFF.

This sequence joins TRBV3-1 (or the pseudogene TRBV3-2) and TRBJ1-2; D not resolved. This CDR3 contains 14 residues. Per germline, CDR1 LGHDT and CDR2 YNNKEL (reference sequence). The V end was cut by 1 base, the J end by 4 bases, with 10 bases between. As DNA, the CDR3 is TGTGCCAGCAGCCAAGTCCCTGAGAGCTATGGCTACACCTTC. It codes for CASSQVPESYGYTF.

This chain uses TRBV3-1 (or the pseudogene TRBV3-2) with TRBJ1-5, with 7 bases that match TRBD1. After removal of 5 bases from V and 2 bases from J, the junction contained 3 bases not matched to a gene. The CDR3 consists of 14 residues. The germline gives CDR1 LGHDT, CDR2 YNNKEL (reference sequence). CDR3 sequence (DNA): TGTGCCAGCAGCTTTACAGGGGGCAATCAGCCCCAGCATTTT. This gives the protein CASSFTGGNQPQHF.

The V and J genes are TRBV18 and TRBJ2-1, with 8 bases fitting TRBD2. Germline CDR1 KGHSH, CDR2 LQKENI. This CDR3 contains 14 residues. The J segment lost 3 bases and the V segment lost 4 bases, leaving 2 bases of the junction unmatched. The CDR3 nucleotides are TGTGCCAGCTCACGTAGCGGGGTCTACAATGAGCAGTTCTTC. Its translation is CASSRSGVYNEQFF.

This sequence joins TRBV18 and TRBJ1-2; no clear D gene. Germline V gene data show CDR1 as KGHSH and CDR2 as LQKENI. This CDR3 contains 18 residues. Trimming took off 6 bases at V and 0 bases at J, with 23 bases between the two ends. The chain's CDR3 is CASSPTGGGLKANYGYTF. The CDR3 DNA is TGTGCCAGCTCCCCTACTGGTGGAGGGTTAAAAGCTAACTATGGCTACACCTTC.

This chain connects TRBV29-1 to TRBJ1-1, with no clear D. This CDR3 is built from 14 residues. The ends were cut back, 1 base at V and 3 bases at J, with 12 bases in the middle. Germline V CDR1 and CDR2: SQVTM, ANQGSEA. The CDR3 coding sequence is TGCAGCGTTGAAGTGAGGCTAAGTGACACTGAAGCTTTCTTT. Translation gives CSVEVRLSDTEAFF.

The V gene is TRBV29-1, the J gene TRBJ2-7; 9 bases align to TRBD1. Trimming at V came to 5 bases and at J to 0 bases, leaving 8 bases not matched to a gene. The CDR3 totals 15 residues. CDR1 SQVTM and CDR2 ANQGSEA come from the germline V gene. This chain's CDR3 is CSVPRRTGDSYEQYF. In nucleotides, the CDR3 is TGCAGCGTTCCCCGGAGGACAGGGGACTCCTACGAGCAGTACTTC.

The chain carries TRBV5-1 and TRBJ1-1, with D maybe TRBD1 (5 bases). CDR3 size: 14 residues. From germline, CDR1 is SGHRS and CDR2 YFSETQ. The ends were cut back, 5 bases at V and 5 bases at J, with 16 bases in the middle. For the CDR3, the DNA is TGCGCCAGCAGTTCGCGGGGCGGGGAAACTGAAGCTTTCTTT. Encoded protein: CASSSRGGETEAFF.

The chain uses TRBV6-1 and TRBJ2-7; D is perhaps TRBD1 or TRBD2 (5 bases each). V was cut by 2 bases and J by 2 bases, with 13 bases left in between. This CDR3 contains 15 residues. Germline V gene data show CDR1 as MNHNS and CDR2 as SASEGT. CDR3 bases: TGTGCCAGCAGTGAATGGGGACGGATTACCTACGAGCAGTACTTC. It is translated as CASSEWGRITYEQYF.

The chain links TRBV29-1 to TRBJ2-1; D gene unclear. CDR3 length equals 13 residues. V was cut by 4 bases and J by 13 bases, with 20 bases left in between. Germline values: CDR1 SQVTM, CDR2 ANQGSEA. The CDR3 loop is CSVAIASPIDQFF. In DNA, the CDR3 is TGCAGCGTTGCAATTGCGAGTCCTATCGACCAGTTCTTC.

This clone was picked up one time. The chain carries TRBV5-1 and TRBJ2-1, with 7 nucleotides matching TRBD2. V dropped 0 bases and J dropped 1; count of bases not matched to a gene: 1. Germline V gives CDR1 SGHRS, CDR2 YFSETQ. CDR3 length equals 15 residues. The CDR3 spells CASSLVGGSYNEQFF. CDR3 DNA sequence: TGCGCCAGCAGCTTGGTGGGGGGGTCCTACAATGAGCAGTTCTTC.

The V and J genes are TRBV30 and TRBJ1-1; D is unclear. The CDR3 has 14 amino acids. V lost 4 bases to trimming and J lost 3 bases, with 15 bases between them. Germline CDR1 reads GTSNPN; CDR2 reads SVGIG (reference sequence). CDR3 amino acids: CAWTTLEGYTEAFF. The CDR3 DNA follows: TGTGCCTGGACAACCCTCGAGGGCTACACTGAAGCTTTCTTT.

The rearrangement links TRBV3-1 (or the pseudogene TRBV3-2) to TRBJ2-3; the D gene is possibly TRBD2 (7 bases). Germline V gene sequence: CDR1 LGHDT, CDR2 YNNKEL (reference sequence). Trimming pared 4 bases from V and 5 bases from J, leaving 16 bases between. This CDR3 contains 15 residues. The CDR3 nucleotides read TGTGCCAGCAGCCCGGTGGGGGGGGCTGGAGATACGCAGTATTTT. This sequence encodes CASSPVGGAGDTQYF.

The chain is built from TRBV28 and TRBJ2-7, with D perhaps being TRBD1 or TRBD2 (5 bases each). With 4 bases removed from V and 1 base from J, the gap between germline ends came to 17 bases. The germline gives CDR1 MDHEN, CDR2 SYDVKM. This CDR3 has 16 amino acids. CDR3 in DNA: TGTGCCAGCAGTTCACGGGGCCCCCGGGGTTCCTACGAGCAGTACTTC. This codes for CASSSRGPRGSYEQYF.

CDR3 loop: CATSSSGNTIYF. CDR3 sequence (DNA): TGTGCCACCAGTAGCAGTGGAAACACCATATATTTT. J is TRBJ1-3 and V is TRBV24-1; no firm D call. CDR1 is KGHDR, CDR2 SFDVKD, per germline. CDR3 length: 12 amino acids. Trimming shortened V by 6 bases and J by 3 bases, and 5 bases separated the two germline ends.

The V call is TRBV19, the J call TRBJ2-7; 10 nucleotides match TRBD1. V dropped 2 bases and J dropped 4; count of bases not matched to a gene: 5. Germline assignment: CDR1 LNHDA and CDR2 SQIVND (reference sequence). The CDR3 is made up of 15 amino acids. This chain's CDR3 is CASSITGTGAYEQYF. The CDR3 nucleotides are TGTGCCAGTAGTATAACCGGGACAGGGGCTTACGAGCAGTACTTC.

This chain joins TRBV28 and TRBJ2-1; 9 bases agree with TRBD1. The CDR3 is 15 residues long. Per the germline V gene, CDR1 is MDHEN and CDR2 is SYDVKM. V shed 5 bases and J 4 bases; nucleotides not matched to a gene: 6. The CDR3 here is CASSTRQGGYNEQFF. CDR3 nucleotide sequence: TGTGCCAGCAGTACCCGACAGGGGGGTTACAATGAGCAGTTCTTC.

This clone appeared a single time. J is TRBJ2-5 and V is TRBV6-5; D is perhaps TRBD2 (6 bases). The CDR3 has 13 amino acids. V was clipped by 6 bases and J by 5 bases, with 13 bases between them. CDR1 and CDR2 from the germline V gene are MNHEY and SVGAGI. CDR3 amino acids: CASSYGRGETQYF. The CDR3 region has the DNA TGTGCCAGCAGCTACGGGAGAGGGGAGACCCAGTACTTC.